Following are 9 T cell receptor beta chains from one sample sequenced in a study of shared clonotypes between healthy human individuals. Generated by immunoSEQ multiplex PCR, the TCRdb table keeps only in-frame clones and is missing some. The table shows about 980,000 clones, with more than 75% occurring only once. Input material: memory CD4+ T cells sorted from blood. Specified subset: CD45RA-negative fraction. Every receptor here comes from a man between 18 and 29 years old in good health.

The V gene is TRBV7-9, the J gene TRBJ2-7; D is perhaps TRBD1 (5 bases). Germline V gives CDR1 SEHNR, CDR2 FQNEAQ (reference sequence). The germline V and J ends were trimmed by 5 bases and 0 bases, with 11 bases remaining between them. The CDR3 has 14 residues. This chain's CDR3 is CASSPDRYSYEQYF. DNA of the CDR3: TGTGCCAGCAGCCCAGACAGATACTCCTACGAGCAGTACTTC.

The chain combines TRBV30 with TRBJ2-7; tentative D call: TRBD2 (5 bases). V dropped 2 bases and J dropped 2 bases, with 10 bases sitting between them. Germline values: CDR1 GTSNPN, CDR2 SVGIG (reference sequence). This CDR3 is built from 13 residues. For the CDR3, the DNA is TGTGCCTGGAGTCTAACAGCGGCCTACGAGCAGTACTTC. Protein product: CAWSLTAAYEQYF.

The V call is TRBV27, the J call TRBJ2-5, with 8 bases fitting TRBD1. The CDR3 consists of 14 residues. Germline V gives CDR1 MNHEY, CDR2 SMNVEV (reference sequence). The junction had 3 bases not matched to a gene; V was cut back by 1 base and J by 5 bases. The CDR3 DNA sequence: TGTGCCAGCAGTTTATATGGACAGGGCGAGACCCAGTACTTC. Translation: CASSLYGQGETQYF.

V and J are TRBV10-1 and TRBJ2-3, with 10 bases lining up with TRBD2. The CDR3 totals 15 residues. Germline values: CDR1 WNHNN, CDR2 SYGVQD (reference sequence). V trimming: 3 bases; J trimming: 1 base; junction bases outside the gene matches: 1. The CDR3 nucleotides are TGCGCCAGCAGTGAAGGGACTAGCGGCACAGATACGCAGTATTTT. Its protein is CASSEGTSGTDTQYF.

CDR3 amino acids: CASSASGYYNYGYTF. CDR3 nucleotides: TGTGCCAGCAGTGCCTCGGGGTACTATAACTATGGCTACACCTTC. The chain joins TRBV6-1 to TRBJ1-2, with D uncertain. The ends were cut back, 4 bases at V and 1 base at J, with 13 bases in the middle. The CDR3 runs 15 residues. Germline CDR1 and CDR2: MNHNS and SASEGT.

V usage is TRBV21-1 and J usage is TRBJ1-1; the table's D gene call, TRBD1, was not cross checked with the DNA. TRBV21-1 is classified as a pseudogene. The CDR3 contains 18 residues. The CDR3 bases are TGTGCCAGCAGCAAGTCAGGGGGACAGGGGTGTCGGAACACTGAAGCTTTCTTT. Translation gives CASSKSGGQGCRNTEAFF.

The genes are TRBV9 and TRBJ2-3; 7 positions match TRBD2. With V trimmed by 3 bases and J by 1 base, 11 bases remained unmatched. This CDR3 comprises 17 residues. Germline assignment: CDR1 SGDLS and CDR2 YYNGEE. The CDR3 loop is CASSARESTSGTDTQYF. CDR3 DNA: TGTGCCAGCAGCGCCCGCGAATCAACTAGCGGCACAGATACGCAGTATTTT.

In this sample, this clone turned up once. The J gene is TRBJ1-4, the V gene TRBV5-4; maybe TRBD1 (6 bases). The CDR3 extends over 16 amino acids. Germline loops: CDR1 SGHNT, CDR2 YYREEE (reference sequence). Trimming pared 4 bases from V and 3 bases from J, leaving 16 bases between. CDR3 coding DNA: TGTGCCAGCAGCCTAGGGGGGGGCTTTTCTAATGAAAAACTGTTTTTT. This encodes CASSLGGGFSNEKLFF.

For the CDR3, the DNA is TGTGCCAGCAGTGGACAGGGATCGCAAGAGACCCAGTACTTC. Protein: CASSGQGSQETQYF. The chain carries TRBV25-1 and TRBJ2-5; 7 nucleotides align to TRBD1. Losses at the gene ends were 4 bases for V and 2 bases for J; bases not matched to a gene: 4. The CDR3 totals 14 residues. Looked up from germline, CDR1 is MGHDK and CDR2 is SYGVNS.